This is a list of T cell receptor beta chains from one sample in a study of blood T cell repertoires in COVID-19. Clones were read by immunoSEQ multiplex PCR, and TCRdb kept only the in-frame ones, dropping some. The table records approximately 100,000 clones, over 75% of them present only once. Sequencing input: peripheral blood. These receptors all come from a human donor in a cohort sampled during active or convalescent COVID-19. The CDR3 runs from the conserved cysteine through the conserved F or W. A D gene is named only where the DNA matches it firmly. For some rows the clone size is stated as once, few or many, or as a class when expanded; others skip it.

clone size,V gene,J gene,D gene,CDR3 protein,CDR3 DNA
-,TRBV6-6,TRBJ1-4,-,CASRQKQGVGEKLFF,TGTGCCAGCCGCCAAAAACAGGGAGTAGGTGAAAAACTGTTTTTT
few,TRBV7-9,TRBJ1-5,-,CASSLEAGGQPQHF,TGTGCCAGCAGCTTAGAGGCTGGAGGTCAGCCCCAGCATTTT
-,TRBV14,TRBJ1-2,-,CASSQGGPRSNYGYTF,TGTGCCAGCAGCCAAGGCGGTCCGCGGTCTAACTATGGCTACACCTTC
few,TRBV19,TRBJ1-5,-,CASTLAGTGQPQHF,TGTGCCAGTACCCTAGCGGGTACGGGTCAGCCCCAGCATTTT
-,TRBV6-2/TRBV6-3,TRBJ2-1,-,CASSPTRGISEQFF,TGTGCCAGCAGTCCCACCCGGGGAATCAGTGAGCAGTTCTTC
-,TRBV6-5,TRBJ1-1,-,CASRRGGTEAFF,TGTGCCAGCAGGCGAGGGGGAACTGAAGCTTTCTTT
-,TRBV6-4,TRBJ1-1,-,CASSVLEGGEAFF,TGTGCCAGCAGTGTCCTAGAGGGAGGTGAAGCTTTCTTT
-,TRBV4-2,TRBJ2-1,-,CASSPGWTINEQFF,TGTGCCAGCAGCCCAGGCTGGACAATCAATGAGCAGTTCTTC
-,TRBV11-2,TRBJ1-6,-,CASSSRGGRNSPLHF,TGTGCCAGCAGCTCCCGGGGAGGGAGGAATTCACCCCTCCACTTT
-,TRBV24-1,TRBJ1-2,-,CATSDQQGTGYTF,TGTGCCACCAGTGATCAACAGGGAACTGGCTACACCTTC
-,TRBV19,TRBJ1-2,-,CASSLQATMPNYGYTF,TGTGCCAGTAGCCTACAGGCGACAATGCCTAACTATGGCTACACCTTC
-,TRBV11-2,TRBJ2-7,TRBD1,CASSLGTGGYEQYF,TGTGCCAGCAGCTTAGGGACAGGGGGTTACGAGCAGTACTTC
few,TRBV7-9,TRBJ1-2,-,CASSLVGRVYGYTF,TGTGCCAGCAGCTTAGTGGGCAGGGTGTATGGCTACACCTTC
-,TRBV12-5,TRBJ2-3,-,CASGLGGPVGSDTQYF,TGTGCTAGTGGTTTAGGTGGCCCCGTGGGCTCAGATACGCAGTATTTT
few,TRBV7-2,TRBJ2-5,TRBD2,CASSSQRGPQETQYF,TGTGCCAGCAGCTCCCAGCGGGGACCACAAGAGACCCAGTACTTC
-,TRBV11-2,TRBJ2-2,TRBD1,CASSPPGQGASVF,TGTGCCAGCAGTCCTCCCGGACAGGGGGCCTCGGTTTTT
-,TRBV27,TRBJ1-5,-,CASSRQGSNQPQHF,TGTGCCAGCAGTCGGCAGGGTAGCAATCAGCCCCAGCATTTT
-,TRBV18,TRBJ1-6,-,CASSVDPGPFNSPLHF,TGTGCCAGCTCAGTTGACCCGGGTCCATTTAATTCACCCCTCCACTTT
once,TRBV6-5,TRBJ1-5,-,CASTMGGGHQPQHF,TGTGCCAGCACCATGGGGGGAGGTCATCAGCCCCAGCATTTT
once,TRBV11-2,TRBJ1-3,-,CASSSPGGNTIYF,TGTGCCAGCAGCTCCCCAGGTGGAAACACCATATATTTT
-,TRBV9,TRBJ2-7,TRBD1,CASSPGTGHSTSYEQYF,TGTGCCAGCAGCCCCGGGACAGGGCATTCTACCTCCTACGAGCAGTACTTC
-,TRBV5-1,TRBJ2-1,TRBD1,CASSRDRSYNEQFF,TGCGCCAGCAGCCGGGACAGGTCTTACAATGAGCAGTTCTTC
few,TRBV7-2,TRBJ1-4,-,CASSLYGATNEKLFF,TGTGCCAGCAGCTTATATGGAGCAACTAATGAAAAACTGTTTTTT
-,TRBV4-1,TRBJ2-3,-,CASSQGLGDTQYF,TGCGCCAGCAGCCAAGGCCTCGGGGATACGCAGTATTTT
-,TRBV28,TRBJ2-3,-,CASSLSRVGKDTQYF,TGTGCCAGCAGTTTAAGCAGGGTTGGAAAAGATACGCAGTATTTT
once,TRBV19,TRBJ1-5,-,CASSIGLQPQHF,TGTGCCAGTAGTATAGGTCTTCAGCCCCAGCATTTT
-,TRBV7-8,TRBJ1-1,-,CASSPTGVNLNTEAFF,TGTGCCAGCAGCCCCACAGGCGTGAATTTGAACACTGAAGCTTTCTTT
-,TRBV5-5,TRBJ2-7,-,CASSLQDRTVTYEQYF,TGTGCCAGCAGCTTGCAAGATCGGACAGTGACCTACGAGCAGTACTTC
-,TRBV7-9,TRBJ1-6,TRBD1,CASTPGTGDSPLHF,TGTGCCAGCACCCCCGGGACAGGGGATTCACCCCTCCACTTT